Each of the 30 T cell receptor beta chains below was sequenced from the same sample in a study of blood T cells in healthy people across ages. A second roughly 6 to 11 cycle PCR used barcoded and J-beta primers. TCRdb re-derived calls from the 5' RACE reads in MiXCR, one entry per CDR3 protein. There are about 670,000 distinct CDR3 sequences in the sample; roughly half occur only once, and about 13% lies in the top ten. The sequenced sample consisted of blood. The receptors stem from a woman aged 80 or older in good health.

The chain has TRBV25-1 and TRBJ1-2, with 9 bases identical to TRBD1. Per germline, CDR1 MGHDK and CDR2 SYGVNS. Unmatched junction bases numbered 18, after V lost 3 bases and J lost 7 bases. The CDR3 totals 18 residues. In DNA, the CDR3 is TGTGCCAGCAGTGACCCTGCGGGACAGGGTGAGCCTTACTGTGGCTACACCTTC. It encodes CASSDPAGQGEPYCGYTF.

This clonotype was found a few times. Given a much more abundant clone one base away, this may be a read error. The genes are TRBV30 and TRBJ2-5; 10 nucleotides align to TRBD2. The CDR3 spans 14 residues. Trimming took 5 bases from V and 11 from J; bases not matched to a gene: 14. CDR1 and CDR2 (germline): GTSNPN, SVGIG (reference sequence). This CDR3 is CAWGLGLASNEQYF. CDR3 DNA: TGTGCCTGGGGTCTGGGACTAGCGTCCAATGAGCAGTACTTC.

Written as DNA, the CDR3 is TGCAGCGTTGAATCGGGGTCCGGGCTATGGGGGAATGGCGAGCAGTACTTC. Translated, it gives CSVESGSGLWGNGEQYF. The V gene is TRBV29-1, the J gene TRBJ2-5; D possibly matches TRBD1 or TRBD2 (5 bases each). The J call may be mistaken, given a closer DNA end match to TRBJ2-7. CDR1 SQVTM and CDR2 ANQGSEA come from the germline V gene. This CDR3 contains 17 residues.

The V gene is TRBV7-9, the J gene TRBJ2-5; D uncertain. The CDR3 covers 12 residues. V was pared by 3 bases and J by 1 base, with 3 bases between. CDR1 and CDR2 (germline): SEHNR, FQNEAQ (reference sequence). CDR3 nucleotides: TGTGCCAGCAGCTTCCTCCAAGAGACCCAGTACTTC. This sequence encodes CASSFLQETQYF. Variable domain in full (rest from reference TRBV7-9 and TRBJ2-5): DTGVSQNPRHKITKRGQNVTFRCDPISEHNRLYWYRQTLGQGPEFLTYFQNEAQLEKSRLLSDRFSAERPKGSFSTLEIQRTEQGDSAMYLCASSFLQETQYFGPGTRLLVL.

The chain recombines TRBV7-2 with TRBJ2-3; the D gene is possibly TRBD2 (6 bases). V lost 2 bases and J 9 bases, leaving 18 bases between the germline ends. This CDR3 spans 15 amino acids. CDR1 is SGHTA, CDR2 FQGNSA, per germline. The DNA for the CDR3 is TGTGCCAGCAGCTTATACGGGAGAGAGTCGGGGACGCAGTATTTT. This codes for CASSLYGRESGTQYF.

On this clonotype itself: This clone may be a read error of a much larger clone one base away. The V call is TRBV28, the J call TRBJ2-3; D might be TRBD1 or TRBD2, each matching 5 bases. The V end lost 2 bases, the J end lost 4 bases, and 13 bases lay between the germline ends. Germline assignment: CDR1 MDHEN and CDR2 SYDVKM. This CDR3 contains 15 residues. CDR3 nucleotides: TGTGCCAGCAGTTTAAGGTGCAGGGAGCCAGATACGCAGTATTTT. It encodes CASSLRCREPDTQYF.

The chain combines TRBV29-1 with TRBJ2-5; 7 bases align to TRBD2. Germline-derived CDR1 and CDR2 are SQVTM and ANQGSEA. Trimming removed 2 bases from V and 2 bases from J; junction bases left unmatched: 8. This CDR3 has 15 residues. Written as DNA, the CDR3 is TGCAGCGTTGAATCCCCCAGCGGGAAACAAGAGACCCAGTACTTC. As protein: CSVESPSGKQETQYF.

The CDR3 nucleotides are TGTGCCAGCAGCCAATACGGACTTAGCACAGATACGCAGTATTTT. Its translation is CASSQYGLSTDTQYF. This chain joins TRBV14 and TRBJ2-3, with D perhaps matching TRBD2 (5 bases). Germline V CDR1 and CDR2: SGHDN, FVKESK. This CDR3 has 15 residues. Trimming cost V 2 bases and J 0 bases, with 9 bases left between them.

This chain uses TRBV5-1 with TRBJ2-3; D might be TRBD1 or TRBD2, each matching 6 bases. Germline CDR1 and CDR2: SGHRS and YFSETQ. The CDR3 is 13 amino acids. Deletions cut 4 bases from V and 11 bases from J, with 17 bases between. The chain's CDR3 is CASSAGDFEMQYF. CDR3 bases: TGCGCCAGCAGCGCAGGGGACTTCGAAATGCAGTATTTT.

In this sample, this clonotype turned up a few times. The chain employs TRBV12-3 or TRBV12-4 and TRBJ2-3; D may be TRBD1 (5 bases). Between the trimmed V and J ends, which lost 6 bases and 4 bases, there was a span of 20 bases. The length of the CDR3 is 16 residues. The CDR3 coding sequence is TGTGCCAGCAGCCCGACAGTCGCAGTAGTCGCAGATACGCAGTATTTT. It translates to CASSPTVAVVADTQYF.

The CDR3 DNA is TGCGCCAGCAGCCCCGCCCGGGGAGGGGATGGGAACACCGGGGAGCTGTTTTTT. This sequence encodes CASSPARGGDGNTGELFF. This sequence joins TRBV4-1 and TRBJ2-2; TRBD2 aligns across 7 bases. V dropped 4 bases and J dropped 1; count of bases not matched to a gene: 12. The CDR3 has 18 amino acids. In germline, CDR1 is MGHRA, CDR2 YSYEKL.

This clonotype showed up many times. The CDR3 DNA is TGTGCCAGCACCCCCCTCGACACATACTCTGGAAACACCATATATTTT. This codes for CASTPLDTYSGNTIYF. V gene TRBV6-6 combines with J gene TRBJ1-3; D ambiguous. The V gene's germline CDR1 is MNHNY and CDR2 SVGAGI (reference sequence). Deletions cut 7 bases from V and 0 bases from J, with 16 bases between. CDR3 length: 16 amino acids.

With regard to this clonotype: At one boundary the junction diverges from the germline segment, which might be a read error. The chain couples TRBV7-2 to TRBJ2-3, with D unclear. The V gene's germline CDR1 is SGHTA and CDR2 FQGNSA. This CDR3 comprises 15 residues. The CDR3 coding sequence is TGTACCAGCAGCTTTACCCAAGACGGCACGGATACGCAGTATTTT. It translates to CTSSFTQDGTDTQYF.

Of note for this clonotype: This may stem from a read error, because a much larger clone lies one nucleotide away. The rearrangement joins TRBV4-2 to TRBJ2-7, with 8 bases lining up with TRBD2. Germline CDR1 and CDR2: LGHNA and YNFKEQ. This CDR3 has 16 residues. Germline trimming cut 0 bases from V and 7 bases from J; bases unmatched to any gene: 11. CDR3 loop: CASSQDVQRGRNEQYF. CDR3 bases: TGTGCCAGCAGCCAAGATGTACAGCGGGGGAGGAATGAGCAGTACTTC.

The gene calls are TRBV4-3 and TRBJ1-2; D unresolved. This CDR3 region has 16 residues. Between the trimmed V and J ends, which lost 0 bases and 0 bases, there was a span of 11 bases. Germline V gene sequence: CDR1 LGHNA, CDR2 YSLEER. The DNA for the CDR3 is TGCGCCAGCAGCCAAGACTGGCGGGTAGCTAACTATGGCTACACCTTC. Translation: CASSQDWRVANYGYTF.

This chain connects TRBV2 to TRBJ1-1; no firm D call. The V gene's germline CDR1 is SNHLY and CDR2 FYNNEI. V was clipped by 7 bases and J by 0 bases, with 9 bases between them. CDR3 size: 13 residues. As DNA, the CDR3 is TGTGCCAGCATCAAAGTGCTGAACACTGAAGCTTTCTTT. It specifies CASIKVLNTEAFF.

This clonotype occurred many times. The CDR3 sequence: CASSLFGGLRTDTQYF. The DNA for the CDR3 is TGTGCCAGCAGTTTATTCGGGGGATTGAGGACAGATACGCAGTATTTT. The chain joins TRBV28 to TRBJ2-3, with D maybe TRBD2 (6 bases). The CDR3 totals 16 residues. Germline lookup yields CDR1 MDHEN and CDR2 SYDVKM. V lost 1 base to trimming and J lost 3 bases, with 14 bases between them.

The chain is built from TRBV28 and TRBJ2-6, with D perhaps TRBD1 (6 bases). There are 15 residues in the CDR3. Germline CDR1 and CDR2: MDHEN and SYDVKM. V was shortened by 5 bases and J by 1 base, with 9 bases between the two germline ends. This CDR3 is CASSKQGSGANVLTF. The CDR3, as DNA: TGTGCCAGCAGTAAACAGGGATCTGGGGCCAACGTCCTGACTTTC. Complete variable domain (other parts from reference TRBV28 and TRBJ2-6): DVKVTQSSRYLVKRTGEKVFLECVQDMDHENMFWYRQDPGLGLRLIYFSYDVKMKEKGDIPEGYSVSREKKERFSLILESASTNQTSMYLCASSKQGSGANVLTFGAGSRLTVL.

The V and J genes are TRBV5-1 and TRBJ2-1, with D uncertain. The CDR3 has 13 residues. V was shortened by 4 bases and J by 9 bases, with 14 bases between the two germline ends. CDR1 SGHRS and CDR2 YFSETQ come from the germline V gene. The DNA for the CDR3 is TGCGCCAGCAGCCGGGCGGTTCTTGGTGAGCAGTTCTTC. Residues: CASSRAVLGEQFF. Complete variable domain (other parts from reference TRBV5-1 and TRBJ2-1): KAGVTQTPRYLIKTRGQQVTLSCSPISGHRSVSWYQQTPGQGLQFLFEYFSETQRNKGNFPGRFSGRQFSNSRSEMNVSTLELGDSALYLCASSRAVLGEQFFGPGTRLTVL.

The rearrangement uses TRBV7-7 and TRBJ2-1, with 12 bases matching TRBD2. V shed 5 bases, J shed 8 bases, and the junction held 7 bases outside the gene matches. CDR3 size: 15 residues. Germline V gene sequence: CDR1 SSHAT, CDR2 FNYEAQ (reference sequence). The CDR3 protein is CASSLGLAGFDEQFF. In nucleotides, the CDR3 is TGTGCCAGCAGCCTCGGACTAGCGGGGTTCGATGAGCAGTTCTTC.

V is TRBV2 and J is TRBJ1-5; the match to TRBD1 covers 7 bases. The V segment lost 6 bases and the J segment 2 bases; nucleotides outside the gene matches: 10. CDR3 length equals 16 residues. Germline lookup yields CDR1 SNHLY and CDR2 FYNNEI. CDR3 bases: TGTGCCAGCAGCCAACAGGGGCTCGGAGGCAATCAGCCCCAGCATTTT. Protein: CASSQQGLGGNQPQHF. Filled out from reference TRBV2 and TRBJ1-5, the complete variable domain reads EPEVTQTPSHQVTQMGQEVILRCVPISNHLYFYWYRQILGQKVEFLVSFYNNEISEKSEIFDDQFSVERPDGSNFTLKIRSTKLEDSAMYFCASSQQGLGGNQPQHFGDGTRLSIL.

V usage is TRBV5-5 and J usage is TRBJ2-5, with TRBD2 identical over 7 bases. The CDR3 runs to 13 residues. V lost 4 bases and J lost 4; bases outside the gene matches: 4. CDR1 is SGHKS, CDR2 YYEKEE, per germline (reference sequence). The CDR3 DNA reads as TGTGCCAGCAGCCGATCGGGGGGAGAGACCCAGTACTTC. Translated: CASSRSGGETQYF.

Notes on this clonotype: This sequence may be a read error, since a much larger clone differs from it by one base. J is TRBJ2-4 and V is TRBV27, with TRBD2 as a possible D gene (6 bases). The CDR3 spans 14 residues. Germline CDR1 and CDR2: MNHEY and SMNVEV (reference sequence). The CDR3 spells CTSSLLAGKNIQYF. The CDR3 coding sequence is TGTACCAGCAGTTTACTAGCCGGGAAAAACATTCAGTACTTC.

This clonotype has just a few counts. V and J are TRBV2 and TRBJ2-5; 9 nucleotides line up with TRBD1. Germline V gives CDR1 SNHLY, CDR2 FYNNEI. CDR3 length equals 13 residues. V shed 6 bases, J shed 4 bases, and the junction held 3 bases outside the gene matches. CDR3 region: CASRTGQGETQYF. For the CDR3, the DNA is TGTGCCAGCAGAACGGGACAGGGAGAGACCCAGTACTTC.

Of note for this clonotype: This may arise from a read error, as a much more abundant clone is one base away. The chain employs TRBV5-1 and TRBJ2-5, with 7 nucleotides matching TRBD2. Germline V lookup: CDR1 SGHRS, CDR2 YFSETQ. The V gene end was trimmed by 4 bases and the J gene end by 4 bases; junction bases not matched to a gene: 7. There are 14 residues in the CDR3. The CDR3: CASSVGGRRETQYF. The CDR3 DNA sequence: TGCGCCAGCAGCGTCGGCGGGAGAAGAGAGACCCAGTACTTC.

This clonotype was detected many times. The CDR3 coding sequence is TGCGCCAGCAGCTTGGAAGGCCTGAGGAATTCACCCCTCCACTTT. It codes for CASSLEGLRNSPLHF. The genes are TRBV5-1 and TRBJ1-6, with D uncertain. V lost 0 bases and J lost 7, with 11 bases in between. From germline, CDR1 is SGHRS and CDR2 YFSETQ. CDR3 size: 15 residues.

The rearrangement joins TRBV15 to TRBJ1-1, with TRBD1 as a possible D gene (5 bases). Germline CDR1 reads LNHNV; CDR2 reads YYDKDF (reference sequence). CDR3 length equals 14 residues. The V end was cut by 1 base, the J end by 1 base, with 7 bases between. The CDR3 loop reads CATSRVGGNTEAFF. In nucleotides, the CDR3 is TGTGCCACCAGCAGAGTCGGGGGGAACACTGAAGCTTTCTTT.

This clonotype was detected only once. The chain uses TRBV2 and TRBJ2-4; 7 nucleotides line up with TRBD1. Germline values: CDR1 SNHLY, CDR2 FYNNEI. This CDR3 is 16 amino acids long. Trimming cost V 0 bases and J 8 bases; bases outside gene matches: 10. For the CDR3, the DNA is TGTGCCAGCAGTGAAGCAGGGGGCTCCCAAGGGTACATTCAGTACTTC. Its protein product is CASSEAGGSQGYIQYF.

This clonotype was recorded at least ten times. The chain carries TRBV7-9 and TRBJ1-5; D is possibly TRBD1 (5 bases). The CDR3 is 19 amino acids. Trimming shortened V by 1 base and J by 0 bases, and 19 bases separated the two germline ends. Germline assignment: CDR1 SEHNR and CDR2 FQNEAQ (reference sequence). The CDR3 sequence: CASSLGLAGTDYSNQPQHF. The DNA of the CDR3 is TGTGCCAGCAGCTTAGGGTTGGCCGGGACGGATTATAGCAATCAGCCCCAGCATTTT. The full variable domain, its missing parts supplied by reference TRBV7-9 and TRBJ1-5, is DTGVSQNPRHKITKRGQNVTFRCDPISEHNRLYWYRQTLGQGPEFLTYFQNEAQLEKSRLLSDRFSAERPKGSFSTLEIQRTEQGDSAMYLCASSLGLAGTDYSNQPQHFGDGTRLSIL.

This chain joins TRBV15 and TRBJ2-1; no reliable D call. From germline, CDR1 is LNHNV and CDR2 YYDKDF (reference sequence). V dropped 2 bases and J dropped 5 bases, with 7 bases sitting between them. CDR3 length equals 13 residues. The DNA of the CDR3 is TGTGCCACCAGCAGACAATTGAACAATGAGCAGTTCTTC. Residues: CATSRQLNNEQFF. The full variable domain, in which reference TRBV15 and TRBJ2-1 provide the parts outside the CDR3, is DAMVIQNPRYQVTQFGKPVTLSCSQTLNHNVMYWYQQKSSQAPKLLFHYYDKDFNNEADTPDNFQSRRPNTSFCFLDIRSPGLGDTAMYLCATSRQLNNEQFFGPGTRLTVL.